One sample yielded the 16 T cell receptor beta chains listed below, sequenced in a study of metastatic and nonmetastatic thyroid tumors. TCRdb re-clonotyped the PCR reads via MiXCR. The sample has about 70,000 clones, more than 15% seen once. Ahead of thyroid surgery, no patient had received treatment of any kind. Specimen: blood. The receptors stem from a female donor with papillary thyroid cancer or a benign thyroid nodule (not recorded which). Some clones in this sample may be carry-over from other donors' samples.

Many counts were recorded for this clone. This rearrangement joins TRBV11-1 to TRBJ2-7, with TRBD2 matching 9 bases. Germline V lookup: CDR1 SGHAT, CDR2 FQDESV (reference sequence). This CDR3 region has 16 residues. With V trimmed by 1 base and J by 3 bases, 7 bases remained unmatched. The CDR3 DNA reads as TGTGCCAGCAGCTTAGAAAGTACTAGCGGGCGCTACGAGCAGTACTTC. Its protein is CASSLESTSGRYEQYF.

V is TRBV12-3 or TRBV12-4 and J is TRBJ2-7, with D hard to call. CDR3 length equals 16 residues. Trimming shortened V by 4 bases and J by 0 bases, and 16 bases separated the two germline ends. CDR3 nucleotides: TGTGCCAGCAGTTCCGCCAGTATGTTGGGCTCCTACGAGCAGTACTTC. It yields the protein CASSSASMLGSYEQYF.

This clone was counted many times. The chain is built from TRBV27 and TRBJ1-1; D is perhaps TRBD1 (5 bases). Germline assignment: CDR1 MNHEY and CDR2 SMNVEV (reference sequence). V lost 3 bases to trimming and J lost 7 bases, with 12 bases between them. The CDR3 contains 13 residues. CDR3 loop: CASSLGVGSEAFF. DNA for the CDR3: TGTGCCAGCAGTTTGGGGGTTGGGAGTGAAGCTTTCTTT.

The CDR3 spells CASSSSLGHGFETQYF. The CDR3 DNA follows: TGTGCCAGCAGTTCATCCCTGGGGCATGGGTTTGAGACCCAGTACTTC. The chain combines TRBV28 with TRBJ2-5, with D maybe TRBD1 (5 bases). The V gene's germline CDR1 is MDHEN and CDR2 SYDVKM. The CDR3 has 16 amino acids. Between the trimmed V and J ends, which lost 4 bases and 5 bases, there was a span of 20 bases.

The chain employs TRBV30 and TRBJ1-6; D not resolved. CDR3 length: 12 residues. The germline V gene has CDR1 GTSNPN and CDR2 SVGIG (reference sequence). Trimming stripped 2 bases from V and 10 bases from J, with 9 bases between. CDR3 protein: CAWSRPASPLHF. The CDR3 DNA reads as TGTGCCTGGAGTAGACCGGCGTCACCCCTCCACTTT.

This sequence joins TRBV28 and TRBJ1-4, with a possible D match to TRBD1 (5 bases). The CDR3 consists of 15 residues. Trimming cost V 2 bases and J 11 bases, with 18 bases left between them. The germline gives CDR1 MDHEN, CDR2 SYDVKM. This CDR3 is CASSLVATARGKLFF. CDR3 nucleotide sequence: TGTGCCAGCAGTTTAGTTGCGACAGCCCGCGGGAAACTGTTTTTT.

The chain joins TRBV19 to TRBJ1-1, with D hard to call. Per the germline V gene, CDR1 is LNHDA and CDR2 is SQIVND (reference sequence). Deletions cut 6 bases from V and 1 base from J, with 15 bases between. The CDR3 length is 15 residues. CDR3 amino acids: CASSPRVYGNTEAFF. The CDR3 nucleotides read TGTGCCAGTAGCCCTCGGGTATACGGGAACACTGAAGCTTTCTTT.

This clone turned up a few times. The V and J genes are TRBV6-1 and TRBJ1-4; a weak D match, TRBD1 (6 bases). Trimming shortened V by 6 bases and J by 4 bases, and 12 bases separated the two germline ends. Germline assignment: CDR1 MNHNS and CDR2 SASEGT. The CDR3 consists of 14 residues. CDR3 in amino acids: CASRVDRHNEKLFF. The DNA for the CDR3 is TGTGCCAGCAGGGTTGACAGGCATAATGAAAAACTGTTTTTT.

The CDR3 here is CASSLGLAPNTGELFF. The CDR3 DNA follows: TGTGCCAGCAGCCTAGGACTAGCGCCGAACACCGGGGAGCTGTTTTTT. The chain recombines TRBV5-8 with TRBJ2-2, with 9 bases that match TRBD2. The CDR3 loop spans 16 amino acids. Trimming took 4 bases from V and 0 from J; bases not matched to a gene: 4. The germline CDR1 and CDR2 sequences are SGHTS and YDEGEE.

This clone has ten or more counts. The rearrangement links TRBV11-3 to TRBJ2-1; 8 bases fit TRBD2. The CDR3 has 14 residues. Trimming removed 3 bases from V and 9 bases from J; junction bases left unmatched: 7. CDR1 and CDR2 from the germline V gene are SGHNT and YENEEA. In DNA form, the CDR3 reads TGTGCCAGCAGCTTGGGGACTAGATTCGCTGAGCAGTTCTTC. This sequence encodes CASSLGTRFAEQFF.

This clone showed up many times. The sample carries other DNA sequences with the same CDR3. The CDR3 spells CSASTGSNYGYTF. CDR3 nucleotide sequence: TGCAGTGCTAGTACAGGGAGTAACTATGGCTACACCTTC. The rearrangement links TRBV20-1 to TRBJ1-2; D might be TRBD1 (6 bases). The CDR3 is 13 amino acids. V was pared by 3 bases and J by 1 base, with 9 bases between. The V gene's germline CDR1 is DFQATT and CDR2 SNEGSKA (reference sequence).

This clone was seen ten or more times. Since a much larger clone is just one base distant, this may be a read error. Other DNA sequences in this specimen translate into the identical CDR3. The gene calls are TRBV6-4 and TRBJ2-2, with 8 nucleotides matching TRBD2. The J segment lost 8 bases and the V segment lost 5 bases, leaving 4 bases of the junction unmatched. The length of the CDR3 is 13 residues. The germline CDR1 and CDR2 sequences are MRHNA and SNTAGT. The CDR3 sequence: CASSSGSTGELFF. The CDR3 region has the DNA TGTGCCAGCAGTAGCGGGAGCACTGGGGAGCTGTTTTTT.

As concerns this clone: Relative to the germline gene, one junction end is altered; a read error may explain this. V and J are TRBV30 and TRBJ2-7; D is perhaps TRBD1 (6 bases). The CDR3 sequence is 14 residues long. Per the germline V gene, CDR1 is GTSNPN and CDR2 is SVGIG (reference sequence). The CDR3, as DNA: TGTGCCTGGAGTGTCACGGACAGCTCCTACGATCAGTACTTC. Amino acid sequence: CAWSVTDSSYDQYF.

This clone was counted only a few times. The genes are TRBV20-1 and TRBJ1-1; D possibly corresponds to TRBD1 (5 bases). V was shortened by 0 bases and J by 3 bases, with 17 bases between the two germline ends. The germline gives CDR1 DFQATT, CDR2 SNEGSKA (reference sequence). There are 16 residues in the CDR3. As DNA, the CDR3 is TGCAGTGCTAGAGAGGGAGGGGACGGCCTCGACACTGAAGCTTTCTTT. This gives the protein CSAREGGDGLDTEAFF.

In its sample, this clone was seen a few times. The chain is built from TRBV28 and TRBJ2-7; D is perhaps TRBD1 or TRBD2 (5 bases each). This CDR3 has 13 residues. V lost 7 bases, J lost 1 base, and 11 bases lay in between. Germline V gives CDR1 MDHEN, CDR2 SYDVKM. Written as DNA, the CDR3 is TGTGCCAGCACTTTCGGGGCATCCTACGAGCAGTACTTC. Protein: CASTFGASYEQYF.

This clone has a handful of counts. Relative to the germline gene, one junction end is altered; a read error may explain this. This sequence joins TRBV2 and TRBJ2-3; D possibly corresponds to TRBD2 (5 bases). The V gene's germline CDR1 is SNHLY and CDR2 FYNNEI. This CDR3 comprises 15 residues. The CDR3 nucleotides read TGTGCCAGCAGGACTACTAGTCGGACCGCAGATACTCAGTATTTT. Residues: CASRTTSRTADTQYF.